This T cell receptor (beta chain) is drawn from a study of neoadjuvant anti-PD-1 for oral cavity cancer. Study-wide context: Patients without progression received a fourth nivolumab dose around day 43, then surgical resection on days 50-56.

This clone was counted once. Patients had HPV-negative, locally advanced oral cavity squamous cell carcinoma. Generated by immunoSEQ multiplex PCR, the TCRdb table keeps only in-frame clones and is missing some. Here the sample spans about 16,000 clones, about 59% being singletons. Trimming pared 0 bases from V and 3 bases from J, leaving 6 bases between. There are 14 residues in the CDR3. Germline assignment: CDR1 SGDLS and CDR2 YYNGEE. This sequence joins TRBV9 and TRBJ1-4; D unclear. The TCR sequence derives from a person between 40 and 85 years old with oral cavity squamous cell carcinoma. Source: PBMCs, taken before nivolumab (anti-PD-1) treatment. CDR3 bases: TGTGCCAGCAGCGTAGGCAGCTCTAATGAAAAACTGTTTTTT. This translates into CASSVGSSNEKLFF.